These T cell receptor beta chains were read from a single sample in a study of sequential checkpoint blockade in melanoma. The method was immunoSEQ multiplex PCR; TCRdb's version includes in-frame clones alone and lacks a portion of them. The data show about 40,000 clones, 70% to 90% seen once. Sample: CD8+ T cells sorted from blood (inferred from file names), taken from a patient given nivolumab and ipilimumab in sequence. Receptors were obtained from a human donor with melanoma. Both conserved end residues are part of each CDR3. A D gene is named only where the DNA matches it firmly. Rows may omit the clone size; those that give it use once, few, many or a size class.

cdr3_aa,cdr3_nt,v_call,j_call,clone_size,d_call
CASSEVDRVNQPQHF,TGCGCCAGCAGTGAGGTGGACAGAGTCAATCAGCCCCAGCATTTT,TRBV10-1,TRBJ1-5,-,-
CASRSSRTGGNTGELFF,TGCGCCAGCAGATCCAGCAGGACAGGGGGTAACACCGGGGAGCTGTTTTTT,TRBV5-1,TRBJ2-2,-,TRBD1
CASSGFDSFYGYTF,TGTGCCAGTAGTGGGTTCGACAGCTTCTATGGCTACACCTTC,TRBV19,TRBJ1-2,-,-
CASSTYPGETQYF,TGTGCCAGTAGTACGTACCCGGGAGAGACCCAGTACTTC,TRBV19,TRBJ2-5,-,-
CASSLSYRNTEAFF,TGTGCCAGCAGTTTAAGTTACAGGAACACTGAAGCTTTCTTT,TRBV27,TRBJ1-1,-,-
CASSVEEAGASGELFF,TGTGCCAGCAGCGTAGAAGAAGCGGGAGCTTCCGGGGAGCTGTTTTTT,TRBV9,TRBJ2-2,once,TRBD2
CASRPGDSSYNEQFF,TGTGCCAGCAGACCGGGGGACAGCTCCTACAATGAGCAGTTCTTC,TRBV2,TRBJ2-1,-,-
CASGPGQQRGYEQFF,TGCGCCAGCGGCCCAGGGCAACAACGAGGCTATGAGCAGTTCTTC,TRBV4-1,TRBJ2-1,-,-
CASSPGGSSADEQYF,TGTGCCAGCAGCCCGGGCGGGAGTTCGGCCGACGAGCAGTACTTC,TRBV4-2,TRBJ2-7,-,TRBD2
CASSEGAAFF,TGTGCCAGCAGTGAAGGCGCCGCTTTCTTT,TRBV2,TRBJ1-1,-,-
CASGILAGGSGETQYF,TGTGCCAGCGGCATACTAGCGGGAGGGTCCGGGGAGACCCAGTACTTC,TRBV27,TRBJ2-5,-,TRBD2